This TCR beta chain comes out of a study of CD8 T cells in ankylosing spondylitis. This clonotype showed up many times. Its antigen is as yet unknown. Findings of the study overall: In ankylosing spondylitis blood, a motif of about 8 highly homologous TCR beta variants appeared characteristic. From matched ankylosing spondylitis synovial fluid, disease-linked clones were reportedly recovered at significantly enriched levels. Disease-linked clones displayed a CD8+ phenotype and appeared relatively rarely in peripheral blood.

Quantitative barcoded 5'-RACE was used to prepare TCR beta libraries. TCRdb re-derived calls from the 5' RACE reads in MiXCR, one entry per CDR3 protein. The sample shows more than 10,000 distinct CDR3 sequences, approximately 3% of them seen only once. Germline CDR1 reads SGDLS; CDR2 reads YYNGEE. Trimming stripped 0 bases from V and 6 bases from J, with 7 bases between. The CDR3 length is 13 residues. The receptor's source is a male donor with ankylosing spondylitis or in good health (not recorded which). The V and J genes are TRBV9 and TRBJ1-5; D unclear. Input material: blood, either unsorted or a sorted T cell fraction (not recorded which). The CDR3 protein is CASSVDYAQPQHF. The CDR3 DNA follows: TGTGCCAGCAGCGTAGATTACGCTCAGCCCCAGCATTTT.